This TCR beta chain was sequenced for a study of PD-L1 blockade in urothelial cancer. At the level of the study: Individuals in the cohort had been given 0 to 3 earlier chemotherapy regimens. Overall study findings and caveats: Pretreatment TCR clonality in blood under the median foretold superior survival.

Comments on this clone: What it binds is not known.

Using immunoSEQ multiplex PCR, the repertoire was profiled, and TCRdb retains in-frame clones only, with some absent. The sample includes some 42,000 clones, over 65% of them seen just once. The sequence was collected from a man aged 65-85 years with urothelial cancer. This specimen was PBMCs, taken around atezolizumab (anti-PD-L1) treatment.

CDR3 amino acids: CASSLAHSARGGYEQFF. For the CDR3, the DNA is TGTGCCAGCAGCTTAGCACATTCGGCGAGGGGGGGCTATGAGCAGTTCTTC. The chain employs TRBV7-2 and TRBJ2-1, with D tentatively TRBD2 (7 bases). Trimming cost V 0 bases and J 8 bases, with 20 bases left between them. The CDR3 is made up of 17 amino acids. Germline CDR1 reads SGHTA; CDR2 reads FQGNSA.